This T cell receptor beta chain was sequenced for a study of CD8 T cells in ankylosing spondylitis. V dropped 6 bases and J dropped 0; count of bases not matched to a gene: 2. This CDR3 has 17 residues. From germline, CDR1 is SGHVS and CDR2 FQNEAQ. Concerning this clonotype itself: Antigen unknown.

Molecular-barcoded quantitative 5'-RACE produced these TCR beta libraries. Via MiXCR, TCRdb re-called the 5' RACE reads, giving one row per CDR3 protein. The sample consists of over 30,000 distinct CDR3 sequences, about 17% of them appearing once. Study-level points and caveats: Prior work had noted some motif variants in reactive arthritis blood and synovial fluid. There was a TCR beta motif, made of several highly homologous variants, that appeared characteristic of ankylosing spondylitis blood. Disease-linked clones were reportedly significantly enriched in matched ankylosing spondylitis synovial fluid.

This chain joins TRBV7-8 and TRBJ2-2; TRBD2 aligns across 15 bases. The source of this sequence is a male donor with ankylosing spondylitis or in good health (not recorded which). The sample comprised blood. This CDR3 reads CASRGLAGGPNTGELFF. In DNA, the CDR3 is TGTGCCAGCAGGGGACTAGCGGGGGGACCGAACACCGGGGAGCTGTTTTTT.